Listed here is a single TCR beta chain. This sample is drawn from a study of blood T cell repertoires in COVID-19. Original data processing: Amplification from reference gene primers served as the basis for estimated nucleated cell counts. Generated by immunoSEQ multiplex PCR, the TCRdb table keeps only in-frame clones and is missing some. V and J calls and clone size are given by that table; D and trimming were obtained from the DNA. Among approximately 53,000 clones listed, approximately 82% were seen once. The sequenced sample was PBMCs or T cells enriched from blood (not recorded which). This receptor was taken from a woman aged 50 to 60 with acute COVID-19.

CDR3 DNA sequence: TGCGCCAGCAGCCAGTACAGCCGCGACAGGTACTATGGCTACACCTTC. Protein product: CASSQYSRDRYYGYTF. The gene calls are TRBV4-1 and TRBJ1-2, with D tentatively TRBD1 (6 bases). The CDR3 extends over 16 amino acids. V was pared by 3 bases and J by 3 bases, with 17 bases between. Looked up from germline, CDR1 is MGHRA and CDR2 is YSYEKL.